Presented here are 28 T cell receptor beta chains from one specimen sequenced in a study of T-cell memory formation after mild COVID-19. Via MiXCR, TCRdb re-called the 5' RACE reads, giving one row per CDR3 protein. The table lists about 240,000 distinct CDR3 sequences, 9.4% of them singletons. Sequencing was done on a sample of PBMCs or a T cell subset sorted from them (not recorded which). Receptors were obtained from a man younger than 35 who had mild COVID-19 (a few samples of this study predate the infection). Cell type and time point are not known.

This clonotype has more than one count but fewer than ten. The chain combines TRBV11-3 with TRBJ2-1, with 13 positions matching TRBD2. This CDR3 spans 15 amino acids. The V segment lost 5 bases and the J segment 9 bases; nucleotides outside the gene matches: 7. CDR1 and CDR2 (germline): SGHNT, YENEEA. CDR3 loop: CASSITSGGASEQFF. The CDR3 region has the DNA TGTGCCAGCAGCATCACTAGCGGGGGGGCCTCTGAGCAGTTCTTC.

This clonotype occurred many times. DNA for the CDR3: TGTGCCAGCAGATTACCCGGGACAGGATACGGGGAGCTGTTTTTT. It is translated as CASRLPGTGYGELFF. This sequence joins TRBV6-5 and TRBJ2-2, with 8 bases lining up with TRBD1. Trimming at V came to 6 bases and at J to 7 bases, leaving 10 bases not matched to a gene. In germline, CDR1 is MNHEY, CDR2 SVGAGI. The CDR3 length is 15 residues.

A few counts support this clonotype. The chain employs TRBV3-1 and TRBJ1-6; D uncertain. V shed 3 bases and J shed 9 bases, with 9 bases lying between them. Germline assignment: CDR1 LGHDT and CDR2 YNNKEL (reference sequence). There are 13 residues in the CDR3. The CDR3 bases are TGTGCCAGCAGCCAGGGTAGGAGTTCACCCCTCCACTTT. Its protein is CASSQGRSSPLHF.

This clonotype was counted a few times. In DNA, the CDR3 is TGCAGCGCAGCGGACAGGGGTGAGGTGAACACTGAAGCTTTCTTT. It encodes CSAADRGEVNTEAFF. The rearrangement joins TRBV29-1 to TRBJ1-1, with 9 nucleotides matching TRBD1. The CDR3 is 15 amino acids. J lost 0 bases, V lost 7 bases, and 9 bases had no gene match. Germline CDR1 is SQVTM and CDR2 is ANQGSEA. Combining the CDR3 with reference TRBV29-1 and TRBJ1-1 gives the whole variable domain SAVISQKPSRDICQRGTSLTIQCQVDSQVTMMFWYRQQPGQSLTLIATANQGSEATYESGFVIDKFPISRPNLTFSTLTVSNMSPEDSSIYLCSAADRGEVNTEAFFGQGTRLTVV.

This clonotype was detected a few times. The chain has TRBV4-1 and TRBJ2-5, with D hard to call. V was cut by 4 bases and J by 5 bases, with 14 bases left in between. The CDR3 extends over 14 amino acids. Germline loops: CDR1 MGHRA, CDR2 YSYEKL. CDR3 coding DNA: TGCGCCAGCAGCCCGCAAGGCCGGTCCGAGACCCAGTACTTC. Encoded protein: CASSPQGRSETQYF.

This rearrangement joins TRBV18 to TRBJ2-7, with 11 bases lining up with TRBD1. With 3 bases clipped from V and 4 bases from J, the junction kept 5 bases outside the gene matches. The CDR3 sequence is 15 residues long. CDR1 KGHSH and CDR2 LQKENI come from the germline V gene. CDR3 sequence (DNA): TGTGCCAGCTCACCGTCGGACAGGGGGCCATACGAGCAGTACTTC. It translates to CASSPSDRGPYEQYF.

The sample holds a few counts of this clonotype. The V gene is TRBV5-1, the J gene TRBJ2-3, with 7 bases aligning to TRBD2. The CDR3 has 15 residues. The J segment lost 4 bases and the V segment lost 6 bases, leaving 11 bases of the junction unmatched. From germline, CDR1 is SGHRS and CDR2 YFSETQ. CDR3 in amino acids: CASTPTPGGADTQYF. DNA for the CDR3: TGCGCCAGCACCCCAACGCCGGGGGGTGCAGATACGCAGTATTTT. The whole variable domain, remainder taken from reference TRBV5-1 and TRBJ2-3, is KAGVTQTPRYLIKTRGQQVTLSCSPISGHRSVSWYQQTPGQGLQFLFEYFSETQRNKGNFPGRFSGRQFSNSRSEMNVSTLELGDSALYLCASTPTPGGADTQYFGPGTRLTVL.

This clonotype has just a few counts. The V gene is TRBV11-1, the J gene TRBJ2-7; unclear D gene. The length of the CDR3 is 14 residues. V lost 5 bases and J 3 bases, leaving 14 bases between the germline ends. Germline lookup yields CDR1 SGHAT and CDR2 FQDESV (reference sequence). The CDR3 DNA reads as TGTGCCAGCAGCCGATCGGGCACAAACTACGAGCAGTACTTC. This sequence encodes CASSRSGTNYEQYF.

This chain joins TRBV7-8 and TRBJ1-5; 8 bases line up with TRBD1. Germline assignment: CDR1 SGHVS and CDR2 FQNEAQ. The J segment lost 2 bases and the V segment lost 5 bases, leaving 8 bases of the junction unmatched. The CDR3 consists of 16 residues. CDR3 sequence reads: CASSRRTGRGNQPQHF. Written as DNA, the CDR3 is TGTGCCAGCAGCCGCAGGACAGGGAGGGGCAATCAGCCCCAGCATTTT.

This clonotype has a single count. The rearrangement uses TRBV6-5 and TRBJ1-1; the D is unclear. Germline assignment: CDR1 MNHEY and CDR2 SVGAGI. This CDR3 spans 15 amino acids. Trimming pared 0 bases from V and 1 base from J, leaving 9 bases between. The CDR3 reads CASSYSVTPNTEAFF. The CDR3 DNA is TGTGCCAGCAGTTACTCGGTAACCCCGAACACTGAAGCTTTCTTT.

This clonotype was counted only a few times. The genes are TRBV3-1 and TRBJ1-1; 7 bases align to TRBD1. The V segment lost 4 bases and the J segment 3 bases; nucleotides outside the gene matches: 8. The germline V gene has CDR1 LGHDT and CDR2 YNNKEL (reference sequence). This CDR3 comprises 15 residues. This CDR3 is CASSLGQGEDTEAFF. CDR3 DNA sequence: TGTGCCAGCAGCCTGGGCCAGGGGGAGGACACTGAAGCTTTCTTT. The whole variable domain, filled in from reference TRBV3-1 and TRBJ1-1, reads DTAVSQTPKYLVTQMGNDKSIKCEQNLGHDTMYWYKQDSKKFLKIMFSYNNKELIINETVPNRFSPKSPDKAHLNLHINSLELGDSAVYFCASSLGQGEDTEAFFGQGTRLTVV.

This clonotype was recorded a few times. The chain recombines TRBV18 with TRBJ1-4, with TRBD1 matching 10 bases. This CDR3 is built from 16 residues. V gave up 1 base and J gave up 5 bases; unmatched junction bases: 4. Per the germline V gene, CDR1 is KGHSH and CDR2 is LQKENI. The CDR3 coding sequence is TGTGCCAGCTCACCACTCGGGACAGGGGTAAATGAAAAACTGTTTTTT. It is translated as CASSPLGTGVNEKLFF.

The V call is TRBV27, the J call TRBJ1-5; 7 bases map to TRBD1. Trimming removed 5 bases from V and 2 bases from J; junction bases left unmatched: 6. Looked up from germline, CDR1 is MNHEY and CDR2 is SMNVEV (reference sequence). The CDR3 loop spans 15 amino acids. The CDR3 sequence: CASSLDRAGNQPQHF. DNA for the CDR3: TGTGCCAGCAGTCTAGACAGGGCCGGCAATCAGCCCCAGCATTTT.

This clonotype was found many times. The chain has TRBV5-1 and TRBJ2-3, with TRBD1 matching 7 bases. Germline loops: CDR1 SGHRS, CDR2 YFSETQ. The CDR3 is made up of 15 amino acids. Trimming removed 4 bases from V and 1 base from J; junction bases left unmatched: 6. The CDR3 sequence is CASSPGQVGTDTQYF. Written as DNA, the CDR3 is TGCGCCAGCAGCCCCGGACAGGTGGGCACAGATACGCAGTATTTT.

J is TRBJ2-1 and V is TRBV7-8; D is undetermined. Germline V CDR1 and CDR2: SGHVS, FQNEAQ. V lost 5 bases and J lost 0, with 11 bases in between. This CDR3 spans 15 amino acids. CDR3 in amino acids: CASSPQVSSYNEQFF. CDR3 bases: TGTGCCAGCAGCCCCCAAGTGAGCTCCTACAATGAGCAGTTCTTC.

V and J are TRBV5-1 and TRBJ1-6; no clear D. This CDR3 is built from 13 residues. V lost 1 base to trimming and J lost 6 bases, with 5 bases between them. CDR1 SGHRS and CDR2 YFSETQ come from the germline V gene. This CDR3 is CASSLIGNSPLHF. The CDR3 bases are TGCGCCAGCAGCTTGATCGGTAATTCACCCCTCCACTTT. The whole variable domain, remainder taken from reference TRBV5-1 and TRBJ1-6, is KAGVTQTPRYLIKTRGQQVTLSCSPISGHRSVSWYQQTPGQGLQFLFEYFSETQRNKGNFPGRFSGRQFSNSRSEMNVSTLELGDSALYLCASSLIGNSPLHFGNGTRLTVT.

CDR3 bases: TGCGCCAGCAGTCGCCGGGACAGGGGGCCGGTAAATGAAAAACTGTTTTTT. Translation: CASSRRDRGPVNEKLFF. The chain uses TRBV4-1 and TRBJ1-4, with TRBD1 matching over 12 bases. Germline-derived CDR1 and CDR2 are MGHRA and YSYEKL. The junction had 10 bases not matched to a gene; V was cut back by 6 bases and J by 5 bases. This CDR3 has 17 amino acids.

This clonotype was detected ten times or more. The CDR3 sequence is CASGAGGAYADTQYF. CDR3 nucleotide sequence: TGTGCCAGCGGTGCCGGGGGGGCCTATGCTGATACGCAGTATTTT. The rearrangement links TRBV7-2 to TRBJ2-3, with 8 bases aligning to TRBD2. Germline CDR1 is SGHTA and CDR2 is FQGNSA. The V segment lost 8 bases and the J segment 6 bases; nucleotides outside the gene matches: 13. The CDR3 sequence is 15 residues long.

This rearrangement joins TRBV20-1 to TRBJ2-7; TRBD1 matches 8 bases. Looked up from germline, CDR1 is DFQATT and CDR2 is SNEGSKA (reference sequence). The CDR3 covers 13 residues. Unmatched junction bases numbered 11, after V lost 7 bases and J lost 6 bases. The CDR3 sequence: CSVRGQGTREQYV. The CDR3 nucleotides are TGCAGTGTCAGAGGACAGGGTACGCGCGAGCAGTACGTC.

This clonotype appeared many times. This chain uses TRBV5-1 with TRBJ2-3; no definite D call. Germline V lookup: CDR1 SGHRS, CDR2 YFSETQ. V lost 0 bases and J 2 bases, leaving 7 bases between the germline ends. This CDR3 is built from 14 residues. The CDR3 nucleotides read TGCGCCAGCAGCTTGGGTAGATACACAGATACGCAGTATTTT. This gives the protein CASSLGRYTDTQYF.

The V and J genes are TRBV20-1 and TRBJ1-5; TRBD1 is a possible D gene (6 bases). This CDR3 is 14 amino acids long. V lost 5 bases and J lost 2, with 13 bases in between. Germline-derived CDR1 and CDR2 are DFQATT and SNEGSKA (reference sequence). The chain's CDR3 is CSASQGLGNQPQHF. CDR3 nucleotides: TGCAGTGCTTCACAGGGTTTAGGCAATCAGCCCCAGCATTTT.

This clonotype showed up just a few times. This sequence joins TRBV7-9 and TRBJ1-2, with D perhaps matching TRBD1 (6 bases). V lost 5 bases and J lost 2, with 12 bases in between. CDR3 length: 14 amino acids. CDR1 and CDR2 (germline): SEHNR, FQNEAQ (reference sequence). The CDR3 DNA is TGTGCCAGCAGCATCGGGGGGCGCAACTATGGCTACACCTTC. As protein: CASSIGGRNYGYTF.

This clonotype was observed many times. CDR3 amino acids: CASSTDSYGYTF. The CDR3 bases are TGTGCCAGCAGTACGGACTCCTATGGCTACACCTTC. V gene TRBV12-3 or TRBV12-4 combines with J gene TRBJ1-2; D ambiguous. V was shortened by 5 bases and J by 4 bases, with 8 bases between the two germline ends. This CDR3 contains 12 residues.

There are many counts of this clonotype. The chain uses TRBV29-1 and TRBJ2-1; D tentatively reads TRBD1 or TRBD2 (5 bases each). From germline, CDR1 is SQVTM and CDR2 ANQGSEA. The CDR3 spans 14 residues. Trimming took 6 bases from V and 12 from J, leaving 24 bases between them. This chain's CDR3 is CSVSRDPLTGGQFF. The CDR3 nucleotides are TGCAGCGTGTCCCGGGACCCGCTCACTGGCGGGCAGTTCTTC.

The V call is TRBV28, the J call TRBJ2-7; 8 nucleotides match TRBD1. Trimming removed 4 bases from V and 3 bases from J; junction bases left unmatched: 5. Germline CDR1 is MDHEN and CDR2 is SYDVKM. The CDR3 runs to 14 residues. CDR3 in amino acids: CASSSGTGVYEQYV. The CDR3 nucleotides are TGTGCCAGCAGTTCCGGGACAGGAGTCTACGAGCAGTACGTC.

This clonotype was counted ten times or more. The rearrangement joins TRBV10-3 to TRBJ2-2, with 9 bases aligning to TRBD2. The CDR3 consists of 18 residues. After removal of 4 bases from V and 7 bases from J, the junction contained 16 bases not matched to a gene. Germline V gene sequence: CDR1 ENHRY, CDR2 SYGVKD. The CDR3 protein is CAISVPPQRGASDGELFF. The CDR3 DNA sequence: TGTGCCATCAGTGTCCCACCCCAGCGGGGGGCTTCTGACGGGGAGCTGTTTTTT.

A few counts support this clonotype. J is TRBJ2-7 and V is TRBV28; the D gene is possibly TRBD2 (5 bases). The CDR3 is 15 residues long. Germline CDR1 and CDR2: MDHEN and SYDVKM. Trimming cost V 6 bases and J 0 bases, with 15 bases left between them. The CDR3 is CASSLGSFSSYEQYV. DNA for the CDR3: TGTGCCAGCAGCCTGGGGAGTTTTAGCTCCTACGAGCAGTACGTC.

This clonotype turned up a few times. The CDR3 region is CASSYDRGVSGNTIYF. Written as DNA, the CDR3 is TGCGCCAGCAGCTACGACAGGGGGGTCTCTGGAAACACCATATATTTT. The V and J genes are TRBV4-1 and TRBJ1-3; 9 positions agree with TRBD1. J was trimmed by 0 bases and V by 5 bases; bases with no gene match: 5. The CDR3 sequence is 16 residues long. Germline CDR1 reads MGHRA; CDR2 reads YSYEKL.